These T cell receptor beta chains were read from a single sample in a study of blood T cells in healthy people across ages. In TCRdb, the 5' RACE reads were re-called with MiXCR into one record per CDR3 protein. The profile covers roughly 410,000 distinct CDR3 sequences, with about half appearing a single time and around 53% taken by the ten largest. The sequenced sample consisted of blood. The receptors stem from a man between 60 and 75 years old in good health. CDR3s include the opening cysteine and the closing phenylalanine or tryptophan. A D gene is named only where the DNA matches it firmly. Size tells how often a clone was seen (once, few, many) or the class of an expanded clone, and some rows leave it out.

J gene: TRBJ2-1
D gene: TRBD2
V gene: TRBV20-1
clone size: few
CDR3 protein: CSARGWGTSQFF
CDR3 DNA: TGCAGTGCTAGAGGCTGGGGGACTAGCCAGTTCTTC

J gene: TRBJ2-1
D gene: TRBD2
V gene: TRBV28
clone size: NA
CDR3 protein: CASSSWTSGYNEQFF
CDR3 DNA: TGTGCCAGCAGCTCCTGGACTAGCGGATACAATGAGCAGTTCTTC

J gene: TRBJ2-1
D gene: NA
V gene: TRBV27
clone size: few
CDR3 protein: CASSFVGTPVYNEQFF
CDR3 DNA: TGTGCCAGCAGTTTCGTCGGAACCCCGGTGTACAATGAGCAGTTCTTC

J gene: TRBJ1-2
D gene: NA
V gene: TRBV7-9
clone size: NA
CDR3 protein: CASSLLGPYGYTF
CDR3 DNA: TGTGCCAGCAGCTTATTGGGGCCCTATGGCTACACCTTC

J gene: TRBJ2-5
D gene: NA
V gene: TRBV19
clone size: NA
CDR3 protein: CASSIPSRQETQYF
CDR3 DNA: TGTGCCAGTAGTATTCCTTCTAGGCAAGAGACCCAGTACTTC

J gene: TRBJ1-5
D gene: NA
V gene: TRBV20-1
clone size: NA
CDR3 protein: CSAREGGGTQPQHF
CDR3 DNA: TGCAGTGCCAGGGAGGGGGGGGGCACTCAGCCCCAGCATTTT

J gene: TRBJ2-5
D gene: TRBD2
V gene: TRBV4-1
clone size: few
CDR3 protein: CASSLGLAQGETQYF
CDR3 DNA: TGCGCCAGCAGCCTGGGACTAGCTCAAGGAGAGACCCAGTACTTC

J gene: TRBJ2-3
D gene: NA
V gene: TRBV29-1
clone size: few
CDR3 protein: CSVPRVATDTQYF
CDR3 DNA: TGCAGCGTCCCGCGGGTCGCCACAGATACGCAGTATTTT

J gene: TRBJ1-6
D gene: NA
V gene: TRBV20-1
clone size: NA
CDR3 protein: CSASFRGQRVYNSPLHF
CDR3 DNA: TGCAGTGCTAGCTTCAGAGGTCAGAGGGTCTATAATTCACCCCTCCACTTT

J gene: TRBJ2-1
D gene: NA
V gene: TRBV9
clone size: NA
CDR3 protein: CASSVGQADRNEQFF
CDR3 DNA: TGTGCCAGCAGCGTAGGACAGGCCGATCGCAATGAGCAGTTCTTC

J gene: TRBJ2-7
D gene: NA
V gene: TRBV2
clone size: few
CDR3 protein: CATLSTPYEQYF
CDR3 DNA: TGTGCCACACTCAGTACCCCCTACGAGCAGTACTTC

J gene: TRBJ2-7
D gene: NA
V gene: TRBV7-2
clone size: NA
CDR3 protein: CASSLRVVRGGREQYF
CDR3 DNA: TGTGCCAGCAGCCTCCGGGTTGTCCGGGGCGGGCGCGAGCAGTACTTC

J gene: TRBJ2-3
D gene: NA
V gene: TRBV29-1
clone size: once
CDR3 protein: CSVAPMAGGADTQYF
CDR3 DNA: TGCAGCGTTGCCCCCATGGCAGGGGGGGCAGATACGCAGTATTTT

J gene: TRBJ2-7
D gene: TRBD1
V gene: TRBV3-1
clone size: NA
CDR3 protein: CASSPGQVYYEQYF
CDR3 DNA: TGTGCCAGCAGCCCCGGACAGGTCTACTACGAGCAGTACTTC

J gene: TRBJ2-5
D gene: TRBD2
V gene: TRBV7-2
clone size: NA
CDR3 protein: CASSFLTSGRQTQYF
CDR3 DNA: TGTGCCAGCAGCTTCCTTACTAGCGGGAGACAGACCCAGTACTTC

J gene: TRBJ1-2
D gene: TRBD1
V gene: TRBV29-1
clone size: NA
CDR3 protein: CSVDGDRVGYGYTF
CDR3 DNA: TGCAGCGTCGACGGGGACAGGGTCGGCTATGGCTACACCTTC

J gene: TRBJ2-1
D gene: TRBD2
V gene: TRBV29-1
clone size: NA
CDR3 protein: CSFRGAGGMNNEQFF
CDR3 DNA: TGCAGCTTCCGGGGGGCGGGAGGGATGAACAATGAGCAGTTCTTC